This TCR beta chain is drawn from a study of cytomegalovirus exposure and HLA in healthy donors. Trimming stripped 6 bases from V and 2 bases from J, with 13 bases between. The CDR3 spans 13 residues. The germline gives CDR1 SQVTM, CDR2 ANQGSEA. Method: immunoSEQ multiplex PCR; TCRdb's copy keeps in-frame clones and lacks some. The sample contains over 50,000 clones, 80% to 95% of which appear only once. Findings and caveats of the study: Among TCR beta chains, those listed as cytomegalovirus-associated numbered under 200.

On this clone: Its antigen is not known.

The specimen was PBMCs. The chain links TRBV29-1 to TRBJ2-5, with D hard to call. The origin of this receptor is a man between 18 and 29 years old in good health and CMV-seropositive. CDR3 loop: CSVLSNTQETQYF. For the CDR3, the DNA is TGCAGCGTGCTTAGCAATACACAAGAGACCCAGTACTTC.